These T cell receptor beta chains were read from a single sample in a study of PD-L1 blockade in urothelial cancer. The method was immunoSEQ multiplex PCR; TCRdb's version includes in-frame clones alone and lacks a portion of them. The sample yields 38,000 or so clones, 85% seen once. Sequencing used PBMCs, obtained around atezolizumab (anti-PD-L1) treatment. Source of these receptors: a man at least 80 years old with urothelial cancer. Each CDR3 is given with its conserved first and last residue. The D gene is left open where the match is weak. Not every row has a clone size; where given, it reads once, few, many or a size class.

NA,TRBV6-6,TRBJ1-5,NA,TGTGCCGGCCATGGGCCCAATCAGCCCCAGCATTTT,CAGHGPNQPQHF
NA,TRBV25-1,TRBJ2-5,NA,TGTGCCAGCACGCGTGGAGGAGAGACCCAGTACTTC,CASTRGGETQYF
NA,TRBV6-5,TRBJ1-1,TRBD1,TGTGCCTCTACGCCGCCAGGGGGGCGACGTGCTTTCTTT,CASTPPGGRRAFF
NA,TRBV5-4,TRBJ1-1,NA,TGTGCCAGCAGCCCCCCGGCGGGCATGAACACTGAAGCTTTCTTT,CASSPPAGMNTEAFF
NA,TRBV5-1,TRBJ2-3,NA,TGCGCCAGCAGCTTGGATGGGAGCCACACAGATACGCAGTATTTT,CASSLDGSHTDTQYF
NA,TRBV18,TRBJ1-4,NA,TGTGCCAGCTCAGACCAGGGGCAGGGACATAATGAAAAACTGTTTTTT,CASSDQGQGHNEKLFF
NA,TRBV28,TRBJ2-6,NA,TGTGCCAGTGGACTCCTCTCTGGGGCCAACGTCCTGACTTTC,CASGLLSGANVLTF
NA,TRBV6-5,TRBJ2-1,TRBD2,TGTGCCAGCAAGACTAGCGGGACGTCCTACAATGAGCAGTTCTTC,CASKTSGTSYNEQFF
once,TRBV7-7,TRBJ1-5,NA,TGTGCCAGCGGGGGGATAATCGGGAGCAATCAGCCCCAGCATTTT,CASGGIIGSNQPQHF
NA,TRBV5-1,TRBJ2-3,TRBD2,TGCGCCAGCAGGACTAGCGGCGGTCTAGATACGCAGTATTTT,CASRTSGGLDTQYF
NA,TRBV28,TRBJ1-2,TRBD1,TGTGCCGGGACAGAGAAAGGGGGGTATGGCTACACCTTC,CAGTEKGGYGYTF
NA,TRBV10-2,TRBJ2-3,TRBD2,TGCGCCAGCAGTGCTAGCGGATCCACAGATACGCAGTATTTT,CASSASGSTDTQYF
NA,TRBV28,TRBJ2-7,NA,TGTGCCAGCAGGGGCGGGGGCCCAACCTACGAGCAGTACTTC,CASRGGGPTYEQYF
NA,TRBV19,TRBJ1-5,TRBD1,TGTGCCAGTAGTAGTCCGACAGGGAGGAGCAATCAGCCCCAGCATTTT,CASSSPTGRSNQPQHF
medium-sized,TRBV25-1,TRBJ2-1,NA,TGTGCCTCGGACTATGGGGGGTTTGAGCAGTTCTTC,CASDYGGFEQFF
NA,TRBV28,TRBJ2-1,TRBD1,TGTGCCAGCAGTGGACAGGGGATGGGGTTTTCCTACAATGAGCAGTTCTTC,CASSGQGMGFSYNEQFF
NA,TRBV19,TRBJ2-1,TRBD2,TGTGCCAGTATTGGACTAGCGGGGAATGAGCAGTTCTTC,CASIGLAGNEQFF
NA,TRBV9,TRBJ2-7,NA,TGTGCCAGCAGCGTTTTAGGCAGGGCACACGAGCAGTACTTC,CASSVLGRAHEQYF
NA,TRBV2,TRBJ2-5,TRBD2,TGTGCCAGCACTCTACCGGGACTAGCGGGCTCCAGGGAAGAGACCCAGTACTTC,CASTLPGLAGSREETQYF
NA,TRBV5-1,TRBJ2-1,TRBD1,TGCGCCAGCAGCTTCTCGGGGACAGGGTCCTACAATGAGCAGTTCTTC,CASSFSGTGSYNEQFF
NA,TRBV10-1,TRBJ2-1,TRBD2,TGCGCCAGCAGTGAGTCTAGCGGGGGTAACAATGAGCAGTTCTTC,CASSESSGGNNEQFF
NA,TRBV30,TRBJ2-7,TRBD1,TGTGCCTGGAGTGTCAGGACGGGACAGGGTAATTTC,CAWSVRTGQGNF
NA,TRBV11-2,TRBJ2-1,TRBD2,TGTGCCAGCAGCTCTAGCGGGAGGGGGGGGGATGAGCAGTTCTTC,CASSSSGRGGDEQFF
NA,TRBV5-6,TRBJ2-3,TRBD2,TGTGCCAGCAGCTTGGTACTAGCGGCAAACACAGATACGCAGTATTTT,CASSLVLAANTDTQYF
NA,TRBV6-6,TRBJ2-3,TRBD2,TGTGCCACCACTGGGGGGGGATGGCTCACAGATACGCAGTATTTT,CATTGGGWLTDTQYF
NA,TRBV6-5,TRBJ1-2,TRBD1,TGTGCCAGCAGTCGTAAAGACAGGGGACGCACCTTC,CASSRKDRGRTF
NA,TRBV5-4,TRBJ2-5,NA,TGTGCCAGCAGCTTGGTGGCAACACAAGAGACCCAGTACTTC,CASSLVATQETQYF
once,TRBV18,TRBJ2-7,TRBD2,TGTGCCAGCTCACCTAAATCCCTAGCGGGAACCCGATACGAGCAGTACTTC,CASSPKSLAGTRYEQYF
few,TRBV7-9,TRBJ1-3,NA,TGTGCCAGCAGCCCGACGGTGGGGGCAAGTGGAAACACCATATATTTT,CASSPTVGASGNTIYF
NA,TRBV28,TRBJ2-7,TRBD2,TGTGCCAGCAGTCGTCAGCGGGAGATCTACGAGCAGTACTTC,CASSRQREIYEQYF
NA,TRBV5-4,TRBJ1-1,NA,TGTGCCAGCAGCTTGGACGGGGGGAGCTCGAACACTGAAGCTTTCTTT,CASSLDGGSSNTEAFF
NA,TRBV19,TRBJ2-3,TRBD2,TGTGCCAGTAGTATCGCTTGGACTAGCGGGAGGGACGTCACAGATACGCAGTATTTT,CASSIAWTSGRDVTDTQYF
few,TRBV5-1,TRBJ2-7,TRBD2,TGCGCCAGCAGCTTGACTAGCGGGACCTACGAGCAGTACTTC,CASSLTSGTYEQYF
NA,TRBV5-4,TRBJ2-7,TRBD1,TGTGCCAGCAGCTTATACACAGGGGGCTGGGGGTCCTACGAGCAGTACTTC,CASSLYTGGWGSYEQYF
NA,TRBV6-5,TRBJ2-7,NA,TGTGCCAGCAGTCTAAAAAGGGGGTCCTACGAGCAGTACTTC,CASSLKRGSYEQYF
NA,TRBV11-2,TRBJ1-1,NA,TGTGCCAGCAGCTTAGAAGGGGTGGGCACTGAAGCTTTCTTT,CASSLEGVGTEAFF
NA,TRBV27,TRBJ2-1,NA,TGTGCCAGCAGTTTCATGACAGGACTGAAGAGAGGTGAGCAGTTCTTC,CASSFMTGLKRGEQFF
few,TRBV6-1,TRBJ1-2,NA,TGTGCCAGCACCCAGGGTCTGGGTTACGGCTACACCTTC,CASTQGLGYGYTF
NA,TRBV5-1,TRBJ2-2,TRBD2,TGCGCCAGCAGCAGGCGGTTACAGGGGTCGACTAGCGGGGCCAACACCGGGGAGCTGTTTTTT,CASSRRLQGSTSGANTGELFF
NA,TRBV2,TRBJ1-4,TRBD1,TGTGCCAGCATGGGACAGGGGGGATATTTTGAAAAACTGTTTTTT,CASMGQGGYFEKLFF
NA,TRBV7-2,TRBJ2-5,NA,TGTGCCAGCAGCTTTACACAAGAGACCCAGTACTTC,CASSFTQETQYF
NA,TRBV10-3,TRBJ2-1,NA,TGTGCCATCAGTGATCCCCTTTTTGAGGGTAATGAGCAGTTCTTC,CAISDPLFEGNEQFF
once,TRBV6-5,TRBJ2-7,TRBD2,TGTGCCAGCAGTTACAAAGGGGCGGGAGGGTCCTACGAGCAGTACTTC,CASSYKGAGGSYEQYF
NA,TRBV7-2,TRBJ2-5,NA,TGTGCCAGCAGCTTAGCGCATCAGATGACAGTGAGCCAAGAGACCCAGTACTTC,CASSLAHQMTVSQETQYF
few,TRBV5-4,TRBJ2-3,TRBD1,TGTGCCAGCAGCTCAGGGGGTGAGAATCCAGATACGCAGTATTTT,CASSSGGENPDTQYF
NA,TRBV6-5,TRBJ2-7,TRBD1,TGTGCCAGCAGTTACTCGGGTGGGACAGGGCGGACCGAGCAGTACTTC,CASSYSGGTGRTEQYF
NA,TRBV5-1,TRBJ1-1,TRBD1,TGCGCCAGCGGGACAGGGGGCTCCATGAACACTGAAGCTTTCTTT,CASGTGGSMNTEAFF